The 18 T cell receptor beta chains listed next were all sequenced from one sample in a study of Ad26.COV2.S vaccination and SARS-CoV-2 variants (dated by TCRdb to the early 2020s). Receptors were amplified or captured by the immunoSEQ multiplex PCR assay. Imported from immuneACCESS, the table was reduced by TCRdb to in-frame sequences with V and J called. These copies leave out some clones; in studies compared against another copy, an unresolved V gene accounts for under half, and the cause of the remainder is not known. The sample records some 290,000 clones, roughly 84% of which are singletons. The ten largest account for 1.9% of the sample. The sample's treatment or condition label is to be understood as: 19 received Ad26.COV2.S at low or high dose, single or two shots; 5 received placebo; per-sample allocation not given. For vaccine and placebo recipients, repertoires were sequenced using samples collected on day 63 after the first injection.

Material: peripheral blood, obtained in a trial of Ad26.COV2.S vaccine versus placebo. The source is a person between 18 and 60 years old who received the Ad26.COV2.S COVID-19 vaccine or a placebo.

This chain links TRBV3-1 (or the pseudogene TRBV3-2) with TRBJ2-2; TRBD2 might be the D (5 bases). V lost 5 bases to trimming and J lost 7 bases, with 11 bases between them. Per the germline V gene, CDR1 is LGHDT and CDR2 is YNNKEL (reference sequence). The CDR3 is 13 amino acids. This chain's CDR3 is CASSFRGFGELFF. CDR3 bases: TGTGCCAGCAGCTTCCGCGGGTTCGGGGAGCTGTTTTTT.

The rearrangement links TRBV5-1 to TRBJ2-6, with TRBD1 matching 7 bases. Per germline, CDR1 SGHRS and CDR2 YFSETQ. The CDR3 has 18 residues. Losses at the gene ends were 0 bases for V and 0 bases for J; bases not matched to a gene: 6. The CDR3 DNA follows: TGCGCCAGCAGCTTGGCAGGGGGAACGATCTCTGGGGCCAACGTCCTGACTTTC. It codes for CASSLAGGTISGANVLTF.

The chain is built from TRBV3-1 (or the pseudogene TRBV3-2) and TRBJ2-1; 7 bases are shared with TRBD1. There are 16 residues in the CDR3. The ends lost 0 bases at V and 7 bases at J; junction bases unmatched: 9. Looked up from germline, CDR1 is LGHDT and CDR2 is YNNKEL (reference sequence). The CDR3 loop reads CASSQDIGGLRNEQFF. CDR3 DNA sequence: TGTGCCAGCAGCCAAGATATAGGGGGCTTAAGGAATGAGCAGTTCTTC.

The rearrangement joins TRBV5-8 to TRBJ1-2; D is unresolved. The V end lost 0 bases, the J end lost 8 bases, and 5 bases lay between the germline ends. This CDR3 has 11 residues. Germline lookup yields CDR1 SGHTS and CDR2 YDEGEE. The CDR3 sequence: CASSLGEGYTF. CDR3 DNA: TGTGCCAGCAGCTTGGGTGAGGGCTACACCTTC. Using reference TRBV5-8 and TRBJ1-2 for the parts outside the CDR3, the full variable domain is EAGVTQSPTHLIKTRGQQATLRCSPISGHTSVYWYQQALGLGLQFLLWYDEGEERNRGNFPPRFSGRQFPNYSSELNVNALELEDSALYLCASSLGEGYTFGSGTRLTVV.

The genes are TRBV10-3 and TRBJ1-5, with D maybe TRBD1 (6 bases). Germline assignment: CDR1 ENHRY and CDR2 SYGVKD. The V gene lost 6 bases and the J gene lost 3 bases, with 12 bases spanning the gap. The CDR3 runs 14 residues. CDR3 region: CAISPDRFNQPQHF. The CDR3 DNA is TGTGCCATCAGCCCGGACAGATTCAATCAGCCCCAGCATTTT.

The CDR3 loop reads CASSLAQTGSVISAFF. The CDR3 DNA follows: TGTGCCAGCAGCTTAGCCCAGACAGGCTCAGTAATCAGCGCTTTCTTT. J is TRBJ1-1 and V is TRBV7-9, with D perhaps TRBD1 (6 bases). Trimming took off 0 bases at V and 11 bases at J, with 22 bases between the two ends. Germline-derived CDR1 and CDR2 are SEHNR and FQNEAQ (reference sequence). The CDR3 is made up of 16 amino acids.

This chain joins TRBV5-1 and TRBJ2-5; TRBD2 matches 8 bases. Germline trimming cut 1 base from V and 4 bases from J; bases unmatched to any gene: 9. Germline CDR1 reads SGHRS; CDR2 reads YFSETQ. This CDR3 is 16 amino acids long. For the CDR3, the DNA is TGCGCCAGCAGCTTGATTACTAGCGGAAGAGGAGAGACCCAGTACTTC. It translates to CASSLITSGRGETQYF.

The gene calls are TRBV6-5 and TRBJ2-7; 7 bases match TRBD2. With V trimmed by 6 bases and J by 2 bases, 7 bases remained unmatched. CDR1 and CDR2 from the germline V gene are MNHEY and SVGAGI. This CDR3 region has 14 residues. The CDR3 sequence is CASRPLGGTYEQYF. The CDR3 bases are TGTGCCAGCAGGCCCCTGGGGGGGACCTACGAGCAGTACTTC.

This clone appeared a few times. The CDR3 region is CASSHRLRGNEQFF. The CDR3 nucleotides are TGTGCCAGCAGCCATCGATTGAGGGGCAATGAGCAGTTCTTC. This chain links TRBV5-4 with TRBJ2-1; D may be TRBD1 or TRBD2 (5 bases each). The V end was cut by 4 bases, the J end by 6 bases, with 14 bases between. The CDR3 loop spans 14 amino acids. Per germline, CDR1 SGHNT and CDR2 YYREEE (reference sequence).

The gene calls are TRBV5-4 and TRBJ2-7; 11 positions match TRBD1. Germline V gene sequence: CDR1 SGHNT, CDR2 YYREEE (reference sequence). The CDR3 runs to 17 residues. After removal of 0 bases from V and 2 bases from J, the junction contained 7 bases not matched to a gene. For the CDR3, the DNA is TGTGCCAGCAGCTTGGCCCCCGGGACAGGGGGAACCTACGAGCAGTACTTC. It yields the protein CASSLAPGTGGTYEQYF.

This clone was counted only a few times. V is TRBV5-1 and J is TRBJ2-1; 8 bases agree with TRBD2. J was trimmed by 9 bases and V by 2 bases; bases with no gene match: 10. In germline, CDR1 is SGHRS, CDR2 YFSETQ. The CDR3 totals 15 residues. In DNA, the CDR3 is TGCGCCAGCAGCTTAGGCGGGGGGAACCCTCGTGAGCAGTTCTTC. The encoded protein is CASSLGGGNPREQFF.

This chain joins TRBV5-1 and TRBJ1-2; 8 bases map to TRBD1. Germline V gives CDR1 SGHRS, CDR2 YFSETQ. Germline trimming cut 0 bases from V and 1 base from J; bases unmatched to any gene: 2. CDR3 length equals 15 residues. The CDR3 DNA is TGCGCCAGCAGCTTGGGAGACAGGGGTAACTATGGCTACACCTTC. It yields the protein CASSLGDRGNYGYTF.

The chain links TRBV5-4 to TRBJ1-1; D remains unclear. Germline V gives CDR1 SGHNT, CDR2 YYREEE (reference sequence). CDR3 length equals 14 residues. V was clipped by 0 bases and J by 4 bases, with 10 bases between them. The CDR3 protein is CASSLGGLGTEAFF. CDR3 nucleotides: TGTGCCAGCAGCTTGGGGGGTTTGGGCACTGAAGCTTTCTTT.

The chain carries TRBV19 and TRBJ1-1; D may be TRBD1 (5 bases). Germline V gene data show CDR1 as LNHDA and CDR2 as SQIVND (reference sequence). The CDR3 has 14 residues. V dropped 10 bases and J dropped 1 base, with 16 bases sitting between them. The CDR3 spells CATAQAYGNTEAFF. The DNA for the CDR3 is TGTGCCACTGCACAGGCCTATGGGAACACTGAAGCTTTCTTT.

CDR3 region: CANVLGDGELFF. The CDR3 DNA is TGTGCCAACGTGTTGGGAGACGGGGAGCTGTTTTTT. The J gene is TRBJ2-2, the V gene TRBV24-1, with D possibly being TRBD2 (5 bases). Germline CDR1 reads KGHDR; CDR2 reads SFDVKD. Trimming cost V 11 bases and J 7 bases, with 13 bases left between them. The CDR3 is 12 amino acids.

The chain employs TRBV7-8 and TRBJ2-5; 7 bases line up with TRBD1. Germline values: CDR1 SGHVS, CDR2 FQNEAQ. The CDR3 has 16 amino acids. The V and J ends lost 2 bases and 5 bases, in that order; junction bases with no gene match: 11. CDR3 coding DNA: TGTGCCAGCAGCTTATTAGGGGCACAGGGGCTGGAGACCCAGTACTTC. Amino acid sequence: CASSLLGAQGLETQYF.

The chain uses TRBV18 and TRBJ2-7; a weak D match, TRBD1 (6 bases). This CDR3 is 13 amino acids long. Per the germline V gene, CDR1 is KGHSH and CDR2 is LQKENI. V lost 2 bases, J lost 3 bases, and 8 bases lay in between. CDR3 DNA sequence: TGTGCCAGCTCACCATTGGACAGCTACGAGCAGTACTTC. Translation gives CASSPLDSYEQYF. The variable domain in full, completed from reference TRBV18 and TRBJ2-7, reads NAGVMQNPRHLVRRRGQEARLRCSPMKGHSHVYWYRQLPEEGLKFMVYLQKENIIDESGMPKERFSAEFPKEGPSILRIQQVVRGDSAAYFCASSPLDSYEQYFGPGTRLTVT.

This clone was recorded only once. V gene TRBV29-1 combines with J gene TRBJ2-3; perhaps TRBD1 as D (6 bases). The V gene's germline CDR1 is SQVTM and CDR2 ANQGSEA. Trimming pared 4 bases from V and 4 bases from J, leaving 15 bases between. The CDR3 totals 14 residues. This CDR3 is CSVVGGRSADTQYF. CDR3 bases: TGCAGCGTTGTTGGGGGCCGGTCCGCAGATACGCAGTATTTT.